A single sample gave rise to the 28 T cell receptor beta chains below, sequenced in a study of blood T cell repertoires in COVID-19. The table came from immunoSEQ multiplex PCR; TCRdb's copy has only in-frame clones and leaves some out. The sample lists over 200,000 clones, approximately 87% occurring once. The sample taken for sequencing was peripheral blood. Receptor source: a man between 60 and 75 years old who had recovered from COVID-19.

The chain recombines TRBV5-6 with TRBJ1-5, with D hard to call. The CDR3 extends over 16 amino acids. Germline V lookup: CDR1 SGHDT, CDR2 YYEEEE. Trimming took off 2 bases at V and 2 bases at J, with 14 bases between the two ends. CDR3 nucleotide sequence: TGTGCCAGCAGCTTTGGCGGGATTTTCGGCAATCAGCCCCAGCATTTT. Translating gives CASSFGGIFGNQPQHF.

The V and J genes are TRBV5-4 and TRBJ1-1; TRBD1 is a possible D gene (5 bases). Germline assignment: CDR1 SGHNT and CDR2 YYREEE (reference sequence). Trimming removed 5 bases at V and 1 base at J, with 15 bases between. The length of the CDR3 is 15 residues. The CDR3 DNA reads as TGTGCCAGCAGTTCCCTGGGGCGGGGGAACACTGAAGCTTTCTTT. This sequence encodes CASSSLGRGNTEAFF.

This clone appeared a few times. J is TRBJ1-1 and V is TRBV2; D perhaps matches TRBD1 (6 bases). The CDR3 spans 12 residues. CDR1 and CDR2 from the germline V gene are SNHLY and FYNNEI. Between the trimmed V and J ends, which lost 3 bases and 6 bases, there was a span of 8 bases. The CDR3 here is CASSEWGPEAFF. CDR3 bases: TGTGCCAGCAGTGAGTGGGGGCCTGAAGCTTTCTTT.

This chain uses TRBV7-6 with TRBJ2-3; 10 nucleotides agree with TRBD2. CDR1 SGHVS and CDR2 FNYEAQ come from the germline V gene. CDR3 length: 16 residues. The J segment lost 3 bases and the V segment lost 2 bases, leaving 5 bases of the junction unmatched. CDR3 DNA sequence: TGTGCCAGCAGCTTAAGGGCTAGCGGGAGTACAGATACGCAGTATTTT. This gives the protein CASSLRASGSTDTQYF.

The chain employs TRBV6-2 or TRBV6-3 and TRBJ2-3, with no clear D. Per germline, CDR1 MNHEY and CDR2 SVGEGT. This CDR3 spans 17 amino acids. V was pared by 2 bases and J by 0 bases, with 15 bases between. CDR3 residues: CASSYGLAVASTDTQYF. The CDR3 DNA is TGTGCCAGCAGTTACGGGTTGGCGGTCGCTAGCACAGATACGCAGTATTTT.

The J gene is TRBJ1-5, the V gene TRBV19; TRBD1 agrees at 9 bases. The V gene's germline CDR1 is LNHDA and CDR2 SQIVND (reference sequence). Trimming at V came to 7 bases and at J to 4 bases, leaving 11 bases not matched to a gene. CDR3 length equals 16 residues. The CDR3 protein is CASTSGGQGINQPQHF. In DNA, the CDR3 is TGTGCCAGTACCTCAGGCGGACAGGGGATTAATCAGCCCCAGCATTTT. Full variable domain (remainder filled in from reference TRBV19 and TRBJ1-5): DGGITQSPKYLFRKEGQNVTLSCEQNLNHDAMYWYRQDPGQGLRLIYYSQIVNDFQKGDIAEGYSVSREKKESFPLTVTSAQKNPTAFYLCASTSGGQGINQPQHFGDGTRLSIL.

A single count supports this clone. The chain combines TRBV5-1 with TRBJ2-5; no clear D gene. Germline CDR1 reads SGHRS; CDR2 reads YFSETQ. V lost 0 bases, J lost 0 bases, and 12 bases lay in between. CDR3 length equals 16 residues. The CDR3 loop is CASSLAASTYQETQYF. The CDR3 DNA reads TGCGCCAGCAGCTTGGCCGCTAGTACCTACCAAGAGACCCAGTACTTC.

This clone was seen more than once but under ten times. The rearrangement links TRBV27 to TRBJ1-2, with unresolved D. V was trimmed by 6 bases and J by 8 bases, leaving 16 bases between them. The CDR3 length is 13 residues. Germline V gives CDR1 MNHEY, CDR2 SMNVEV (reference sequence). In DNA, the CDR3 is TGTGCCAGCAGGAGTTACGGTAGCGTGGGCTACACCTTC. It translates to CASRSYGSVGYTF.

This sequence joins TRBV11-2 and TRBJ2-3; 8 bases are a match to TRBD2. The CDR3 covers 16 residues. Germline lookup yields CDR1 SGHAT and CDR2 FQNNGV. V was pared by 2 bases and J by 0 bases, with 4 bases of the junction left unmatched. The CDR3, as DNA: TGTGCCAGCAGCTTAAATAGCGGGATCAGCACAGATACGCAGTATTTT. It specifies CASSLNSGISTDTQYF.

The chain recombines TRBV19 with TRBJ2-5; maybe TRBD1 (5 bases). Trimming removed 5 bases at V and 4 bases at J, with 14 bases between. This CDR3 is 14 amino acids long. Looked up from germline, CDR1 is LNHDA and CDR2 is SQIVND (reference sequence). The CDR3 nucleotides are TGTGCCAGTAGTGCAAAGGGGTGGGGAGAGACCCAGTACTTC. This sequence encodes CASSAKGWGETQYF.

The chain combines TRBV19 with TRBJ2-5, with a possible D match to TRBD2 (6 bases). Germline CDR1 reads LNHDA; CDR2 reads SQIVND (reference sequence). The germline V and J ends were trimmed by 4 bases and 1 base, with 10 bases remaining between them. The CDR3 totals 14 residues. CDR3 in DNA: TGTGCCAGTAGTACCAGGGACTTCCAAGAGACCCAGTACTTC. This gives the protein CASSTRDFQETQYF.

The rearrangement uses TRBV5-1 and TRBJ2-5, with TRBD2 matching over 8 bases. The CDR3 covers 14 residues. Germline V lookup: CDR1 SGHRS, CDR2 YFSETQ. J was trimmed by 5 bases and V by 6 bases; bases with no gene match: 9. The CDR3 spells CASTPGGASETQYF. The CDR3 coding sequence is TGCGCCAGCACCCCGGGGGGGGCCTCGGAGACCCAGTACTTC.

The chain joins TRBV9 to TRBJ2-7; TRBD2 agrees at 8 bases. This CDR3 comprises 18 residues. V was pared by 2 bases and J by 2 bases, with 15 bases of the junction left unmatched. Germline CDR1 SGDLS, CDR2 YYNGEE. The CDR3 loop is CASSVGPSGRGITYEQYF. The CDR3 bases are TGTGCCAGCAGCGTGGGACCCTCCGGGAGGGGGATAACCTACGAGCAGTACTTC.

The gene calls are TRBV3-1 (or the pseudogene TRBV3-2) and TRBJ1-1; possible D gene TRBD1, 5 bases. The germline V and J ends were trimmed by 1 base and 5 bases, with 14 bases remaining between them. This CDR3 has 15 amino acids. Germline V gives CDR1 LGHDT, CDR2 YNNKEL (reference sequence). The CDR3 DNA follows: TGTGCCAGCAGCCAAGTCCCAGGGATCTCGACTGAAGCTTTCTTT. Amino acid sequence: CASSQVPGISTEAFF.

The chain's CDR3 is CASSPGTSGGRETQYF. The CDR3 DNA reads TGTGCCAGCAGCCCCGGGACTAGCGGGGGCAGGGAGACCCAGTACTTC. This chain links TRBV5-8 with TRBJ2-5; 14 bases map to TRBD2. Per germline, CDR1 SGHTS and CDR2 YDEGEE. V was clipped by 4 bases and J by 5 bases; unmatched bases: 7. This CDR3 is built from 16 residues.

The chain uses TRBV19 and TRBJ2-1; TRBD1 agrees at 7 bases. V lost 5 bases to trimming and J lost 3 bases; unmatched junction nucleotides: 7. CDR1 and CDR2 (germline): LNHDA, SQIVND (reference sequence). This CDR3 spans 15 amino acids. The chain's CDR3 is CASSPDRVGYNEQFF. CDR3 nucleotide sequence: TGTGCCAGTAGTCCCGACAGGGTAGGCTACAATGAGCAGTTCTTC.

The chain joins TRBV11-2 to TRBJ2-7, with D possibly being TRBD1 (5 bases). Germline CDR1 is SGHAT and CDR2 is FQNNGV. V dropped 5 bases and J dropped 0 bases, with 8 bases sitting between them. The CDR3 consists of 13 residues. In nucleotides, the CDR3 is TGTGCCAGCAGCGGAAGGGGCTCCTACGAGCAGTACTTC. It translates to CASSGRGSYEQYF.

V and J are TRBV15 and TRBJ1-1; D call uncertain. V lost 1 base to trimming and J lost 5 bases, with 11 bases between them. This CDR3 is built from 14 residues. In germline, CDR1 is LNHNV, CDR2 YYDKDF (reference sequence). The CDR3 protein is CATSRVALSTEAFF. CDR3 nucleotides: TGTGCCACCAGCAGAGTGGCCCTTTCTACTGAAGCTTTCTTT.

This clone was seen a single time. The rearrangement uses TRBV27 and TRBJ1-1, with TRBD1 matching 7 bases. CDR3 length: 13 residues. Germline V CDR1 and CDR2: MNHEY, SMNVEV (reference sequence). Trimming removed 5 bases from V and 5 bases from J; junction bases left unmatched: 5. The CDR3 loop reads CASSNRGGTEAFF. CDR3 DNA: TGTGCCAGCAGTAACAGGGGTGGGACTGAAGCTTTCTTT.

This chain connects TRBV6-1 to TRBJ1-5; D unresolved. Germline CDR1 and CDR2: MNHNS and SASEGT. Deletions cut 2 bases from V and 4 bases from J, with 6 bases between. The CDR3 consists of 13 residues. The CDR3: CASSEPRNQPQHF. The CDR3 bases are TGTGCCAGCAGTGAACCCAGGAATCAGCCCCAGCATTTT.

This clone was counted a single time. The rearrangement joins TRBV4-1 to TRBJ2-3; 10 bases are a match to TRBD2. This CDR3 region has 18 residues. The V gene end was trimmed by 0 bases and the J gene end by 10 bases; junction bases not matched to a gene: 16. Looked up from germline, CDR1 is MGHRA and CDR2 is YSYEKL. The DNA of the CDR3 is TGCGCCAGCAGCCAAGATGGGAAAGGACTAGCGGTTGGAGGGGCGCAGTATTTT. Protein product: CASSQDGKGLAVGGAQYF.

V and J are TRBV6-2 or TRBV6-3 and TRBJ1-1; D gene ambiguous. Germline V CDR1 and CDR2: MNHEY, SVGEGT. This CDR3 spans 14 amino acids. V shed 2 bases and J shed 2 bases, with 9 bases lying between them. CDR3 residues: CASSYTTPNTEAFF. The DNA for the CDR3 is TGTGCCAGCAGTTACACAACACCAAACACTGAAGCTTTCTTT.

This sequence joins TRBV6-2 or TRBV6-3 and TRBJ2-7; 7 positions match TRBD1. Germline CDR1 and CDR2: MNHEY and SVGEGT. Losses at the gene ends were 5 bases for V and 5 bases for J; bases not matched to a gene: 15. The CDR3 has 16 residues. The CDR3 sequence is CASSPEGQRLYHEQYF. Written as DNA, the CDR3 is TGTGCCAGCAGTCCAGAGGGACAGAGGCTATACCACGAGCAGTACTTC.

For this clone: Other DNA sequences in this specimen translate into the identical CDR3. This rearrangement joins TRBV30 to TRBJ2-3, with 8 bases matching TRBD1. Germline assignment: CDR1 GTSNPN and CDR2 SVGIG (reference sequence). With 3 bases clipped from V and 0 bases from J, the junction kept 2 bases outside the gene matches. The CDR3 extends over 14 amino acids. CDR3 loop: CAWRGTGSTDTQYF. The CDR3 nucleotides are TGTGCCTGGAGGGGGACAGGCAGCACAGATACGCAGTATTTT.

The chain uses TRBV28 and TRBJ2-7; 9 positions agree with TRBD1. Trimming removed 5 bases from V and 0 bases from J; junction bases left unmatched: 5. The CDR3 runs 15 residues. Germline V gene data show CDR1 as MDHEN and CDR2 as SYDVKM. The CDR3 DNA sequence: TGTGCCAGCAGTGCGACGGGACAGGGCTCCTACGAGCAGTACTTC. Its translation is CASSATGQGSYEQYF.

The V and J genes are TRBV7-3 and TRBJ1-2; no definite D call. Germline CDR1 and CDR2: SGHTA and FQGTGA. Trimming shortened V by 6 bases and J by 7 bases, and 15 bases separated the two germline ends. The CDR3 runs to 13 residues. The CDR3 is CASSSTAGLGYTF. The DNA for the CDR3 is TGTGCCAGCAGTTCCACGGCTGGGCTTGGCTACACCTTC.

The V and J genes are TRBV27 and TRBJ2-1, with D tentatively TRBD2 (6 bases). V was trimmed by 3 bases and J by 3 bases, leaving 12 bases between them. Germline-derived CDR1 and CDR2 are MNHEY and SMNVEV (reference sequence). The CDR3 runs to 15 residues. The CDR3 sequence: CASSLEGGVYNEQFF. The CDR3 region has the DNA TGTGCCAGCAGTTTGGAGGGAGGAGTCTACAATGAGCAGTTCTTC.

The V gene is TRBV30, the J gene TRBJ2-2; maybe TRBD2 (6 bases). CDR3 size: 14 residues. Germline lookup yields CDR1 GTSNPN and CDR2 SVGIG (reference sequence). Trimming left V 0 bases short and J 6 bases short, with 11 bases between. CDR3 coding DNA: TGTGCCTGGAGTGTACTGGGAGGTTCCGGGGAGCTGTTTTTT. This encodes CAWSVLGGSGELFF.